This TCR beta chain originates from a study of early T cells in non-severe SARS-CoV-2 infection. Study background: Bulk RNA isolated from unsorted whole blood underwent sequencing; chains were not paired.

Trimming took 4 bases from V and 4 from J, leaving 7 bases between them. Germline values: CDR1 SEHNR, CDR2 FQNEAQ (reference sequence). The CDR3 spans 12 residues. Overall study findings and caveats: VDJdb matching, biased toward anti-spike CD8 responses, missed private and CD4 specificities.

Researchers attached unique molecular identifiers to individual cDNA molecules. Each CDR3 protein gets one entry after TCRdb re-called the 5' RACE reads with MiXCR. The sample carries about 59,000 distinct CDR3 sequences, around 12% recorded once. This clonotype was detected ten times or more. Its antigen is still unknown. V usage is TRBV7-9 and J usage is TRBJ1-2; D is unresolved. The sequence came from an adult who was a healthcare worker with PCR-confirmed SARS-CoV-2 infection or an uninfected control (not recorded which). Sequenced sample: whole blood. The CDR3 DNA reads as TGTGCCAGCAGCTCCGACGTCTATGGCTACACCTTC. Its protein product is CASSSDVYGYTF.